The 12 T cell receptor beta chains below all came from one sample that was sequenced in a study of T cells in Graves' hyperthyroidism and ophthalmopathy. Amplified TCR beta CDR3 regions derived from RNA transcripts. First-round RT-PCR of the TCR CDR3 relied on the HTBI primer set. Via MiXCR, TCRdb re-called the multiplex PCR reads, giving one row per CDR3 protein. The table lists some 440,000 distinct CDR3 sequences, about a sixth of them singletons. Sequenced material: blood. The origin of the receptors is a woman younger than 30 with Graves' hyperthyroidism.

This clonotype was counted many times. This chain joins TRBV2 and TRBJ2-3; no firm D call. Looked up from germline, CDR1 is SNHLY and CDR2 is FYNNEI. CDR3 length: 15 residues. Trimming pared 8 bases from V and 4 bases from J, leaving 19 bases between. The CDR3 DNA reads TGTGCCAGCCTCGGGCCGGACGCCGGGCCAGATACGCAGTATTTT. Its protein is CASLGPDAGPDTQYF.

This clonotype was observed at least ten times. The chain recombines TRBV27 with TRBJ1-6, with a weak D call TRBD1 (5 bases). CDR1 is MNHEY, CDR2 SMNVEV, per germline (reference sequence). The CDR3 is made up of 14 amino acids. V shed 7 bases and J shed 2 bases, with 9 bases lying between them. CDR3 in amino acids: CASKVTAYNSPLHF. CDR3 nucleotides: TGTGCCAGCAAAGTGACAGCCTATAATTCACCCCTCCACTTT.

Ten or more counts support this clonotype. V and J are TRBV20-1 and TRBJ2-7, with D perhaps matching TRBD2 (5 bases). The CDR3 length is 10 residues. From germline, CDR1 is DFQATT and CDR2 SNEGSKA (reference sequence). The CDR3 here is CSGISYEQYF. The CDR3 DNA sequence: TGCAGCGGGATTTCCTACGAGCAGTACTTC.

On this clonotype itself: Sequence at one end of the junction differs from germline and may be a read error. The CDR3 is CASSVDGDGDQYF. CDR3 nucleotides: TGTGCTAGCAGCGTCGACGGTGATGGGGACCAGTACTTC. The chain employs TRBV7-7 and TRBJ2-5; D is unclear. Germline V gives CDR1 SSHAT, CDR2 FNYEAQ (reference sequence). The length of the CDR3 is 13 residues.

This chain connects TRBV5-8 to TRBJ2-3; maybe TRBD1 (5 bases). V was cut by 6 bases and J by 0 bases, with 20 bases left in between. CDR1 and CDR2 (germline): SGHTS, YDEGEE. CDR3 size: 17 residues. The CDR3 sequence is CASTPTGVGPSTDTQYF. CDR3 nucleotide sequence: TGTGCCAGCACACCAACGGGTGTGGGGCCCAGCACAGATACGCAGTATTTT.

This clonotype was recorded a few times. V gene TRBV12-3 or TRBV12-4 combines with J gene TRBJ1-2; D unclear. Trimming took off 0 bases at V and 6 bases at J, with 11 bases between the two ends. The length of the CDR3 is 14 residues. Here the CDR3 reads CASSLAPGRNGYTF. The CDR3 nucleotides read TGTGCCAGCAGTTTAGCGCCAGGCCGCAATGGCTACACCTTC.

This clonotype showed up many times. This sequence joins TRBV2 and TRBJ1-1; unclear D gene. The V gene's germline CDR1 is SNHLY and CDR2 FYNNEI. The CDR3 length is 14 residues. Trimming removed 5 bases from V and 1 base from J, with 11 bases in between. CDR3 nucleotides: TGTGCCAGCAGTTTGCCGGACGGGAACACTGAAGCTTTCTTT. The encoded protein is CASSLPDGNTEAFF.

The chain uses TRBV4-1 and TRBJ2-7, with D possibly TRBD1 on 6 matching bases. The length of the CDR3 is 15 residues. V lost 7 bases, J lost 3 bases, and 19 bases lay in between. Germline lookup yields CDR1 MGHRA and CDR2 YSYEKL. CDR3 sequence (DNA): TGCGCCAGCACCCCTACCGAAACAGGGCGCTACGAGCAGTACTTC. This encodes CASTPTETGRYEQYF.

This sequence joins TRBV19 and TRBJ1-4, with D perhaps TRBD1 (6 bases). From germline, CDR1 is LNHDA and CDR2 SQIVND (reference sequence). Trimming pared 11 bases from V and 8 bases from J, leaving 18 bases between. The CDR3 has 13 amino acids. CDR3 amino acids: CACHRDRGEKLFF. For the CDR3, the DNA is TGTGCCTGCCACAGGGATCGGGGAGAAAAACTGTTTTTT.

This chain uses TRBV18 with TRBJ2-5; possibly TRBD2 for D (7 bases). The CDR3 contains 15 residues. Per germline, CDR1 KGHSH and CDR2 LQKENI. The V end was cut by 0 bases, the J end by 2 bases, with 10 bases between. This chain's CDR3 is CASSPPGGRQETQYF. Here the CDR3 DNA reads TGTGCCAGCTCACCACCGGGGGGGCGGCAAGAGACCCAGTACTTC.

This clonotype was detected a few times. This rearrangement joins TRBV10-3 to TRBJ2-3, with 7 bases aligning to TRBD1. Unmatched junction bases numbered 9, after V lost 4 bases and J lost 2 bases. CDR1 and CDR2 from the germline V gene are ENHRY and SYGVKD. This CDR3 has 16 amino acids. CDR3 protein: CAISALTGFNTDTQYF. In nucleotides, the CDR3 is TGTGCCATCAGTGCCCTGACAGGGTTTAACACAGATACGCAGTATTTT.

This clonotype occurred many times. This sequence joins TRBV11-2 and TRBJ2-7; TRBD1 agrees at 7 bases. With 0 bases clipped from V and 3 bases from J, the junction kept 11 bases outside the gene matches. Germline CDR1 reads SGHAT; CDR2 reads FQNNGV. The CDR3 is 17 residues long. Written as DNA, the CDR3 is TGTGCCAGCAGCTTAGATCCTCGGACAGGCTTGAACTACGAGCAGTACTTC. Translation gives CASSLDPRTGLNYEQYF.